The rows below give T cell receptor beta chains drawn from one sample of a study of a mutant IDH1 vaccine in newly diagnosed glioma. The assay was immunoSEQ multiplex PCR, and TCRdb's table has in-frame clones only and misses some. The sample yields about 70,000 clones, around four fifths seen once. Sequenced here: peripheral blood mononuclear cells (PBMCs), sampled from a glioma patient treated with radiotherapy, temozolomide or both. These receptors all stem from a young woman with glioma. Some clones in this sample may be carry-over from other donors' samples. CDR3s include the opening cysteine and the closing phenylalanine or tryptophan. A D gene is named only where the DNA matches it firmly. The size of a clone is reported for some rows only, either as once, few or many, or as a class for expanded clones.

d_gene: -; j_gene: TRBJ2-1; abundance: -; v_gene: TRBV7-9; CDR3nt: TGTGCCAGCAGCTCAAGACTGGGAGGGGGCAACAATGAGCAGTTCTTC; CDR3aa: CASSSRLGGGNNEQFF
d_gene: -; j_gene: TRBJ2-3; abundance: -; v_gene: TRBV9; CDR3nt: TGTGCCAGCAGCCCCAGTAAAAGAATCACAGATACGCAGTATTTT; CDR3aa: CASSPSKRITDTQYF
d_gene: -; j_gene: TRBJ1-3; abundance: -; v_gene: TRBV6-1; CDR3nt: TGTGCCAGCAGTGAAAGGGGAGGAAACACCATATATTTT; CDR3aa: CASSERGGNTIYF
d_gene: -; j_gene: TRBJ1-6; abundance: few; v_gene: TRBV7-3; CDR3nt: TGTGCCAGCAGCTTAAGTGTAAATTCACCCCTCCACTTT; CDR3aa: CASSLSVNSPLHF
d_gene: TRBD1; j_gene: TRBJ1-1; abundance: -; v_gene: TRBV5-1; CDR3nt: TGCGCCAGCAGCCTTAGCCTACCGACAGGGAAACGACCTGAAGCTTTCTTT; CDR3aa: CASSLSLPTGKRPEAFF
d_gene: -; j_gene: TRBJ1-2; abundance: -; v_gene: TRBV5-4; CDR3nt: TGTGCCAGCAGCTTTCCGGATAGATCGGGCGGCTACACCTTC; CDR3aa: CASSFPDRSGGYTF
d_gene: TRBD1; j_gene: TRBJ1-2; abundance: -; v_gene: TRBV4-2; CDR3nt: TGTGCCAGCAGCCACCCTAGACAGGGGAGGTATGGCTACACCTTC; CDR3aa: CASSHPRQGRYGYTF
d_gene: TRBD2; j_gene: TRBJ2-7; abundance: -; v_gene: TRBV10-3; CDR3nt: TGTGCCATCAGTGACCCTAGCGGGGGTTACGAGCAGTACTTC; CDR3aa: CAISDPSGGYEQYF
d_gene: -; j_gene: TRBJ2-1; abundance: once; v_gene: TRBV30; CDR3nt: -; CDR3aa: CAWSRAGLVYNEQFF
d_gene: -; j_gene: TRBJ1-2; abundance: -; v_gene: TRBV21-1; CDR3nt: TGTGCCAGCAGCAAAACTATAGGGGATGGCTACACCTTC; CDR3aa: CASSKTIGDGYTF
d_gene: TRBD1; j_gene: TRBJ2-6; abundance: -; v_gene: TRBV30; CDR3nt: TGTGCCTGGAGCCTCCCTGACAGGGGAAGTGGGGCCAACGTCCTGACTTTC; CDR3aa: CAWSLPDRGSGANVLTF
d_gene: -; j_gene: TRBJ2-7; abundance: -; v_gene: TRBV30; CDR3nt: TGTGCCTGGAGTGGGGGGCGGGACTACGAGCAGTACTTC; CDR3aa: CAWSGGRDYEQYF
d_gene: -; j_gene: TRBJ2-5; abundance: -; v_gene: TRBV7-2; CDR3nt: TGTGCCAGCAGCCCAACAGGGACCCGAGAGACCCAGTACTTC; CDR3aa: CASSPTGTRETQYF
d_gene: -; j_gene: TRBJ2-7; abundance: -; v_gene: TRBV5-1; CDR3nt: TGCGCCAGCAGCTCAAGCTCCTACGAGCAGTACTTC; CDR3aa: CASSSSSYEQYF
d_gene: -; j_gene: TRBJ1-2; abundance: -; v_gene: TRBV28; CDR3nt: TGTGCCAGCAGTTTATACGGGGGATTTAACTATGGCTACACCTTC; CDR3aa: CASSLYGGFNYGYTF
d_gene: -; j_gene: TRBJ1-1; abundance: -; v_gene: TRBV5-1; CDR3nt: TGCGCCAGCAGCTTGGCCGGAGGCGTCCCTGAAGCTTTCTTT; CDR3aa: CASSLAGGVPEAFF
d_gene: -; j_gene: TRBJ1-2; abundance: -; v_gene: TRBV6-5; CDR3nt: TGTGCCAGCAGTTACCTGGCAGGGAAGGATGGCTACACCTTC; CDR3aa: CASSYLAGKDGYTF
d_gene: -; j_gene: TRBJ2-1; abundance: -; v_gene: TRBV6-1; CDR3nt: TGTGCCAGCAGTGACCAGCCGAGCTCCTACAATGAGCAGTTCTTC; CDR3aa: CASSDQPSSYNEQFF
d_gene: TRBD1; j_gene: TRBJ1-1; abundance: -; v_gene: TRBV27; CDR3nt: TGTGCCAGCAGTTTGTACAGGGGTCGTACTGAAGCTTTCTTT; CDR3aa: CASSLYRGRTEAFF
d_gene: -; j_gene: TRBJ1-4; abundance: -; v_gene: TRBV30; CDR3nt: TGTGCCTGGAGTGCGAGACAGAATGAAAAACTGTTTTTT; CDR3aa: CAWSARQNEKLFF
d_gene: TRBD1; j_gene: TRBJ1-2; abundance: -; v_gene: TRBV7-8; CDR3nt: TGTGCCAGCACCCCAGGGGGCGCAAAAGGAAACTATGGCTACACCTTC; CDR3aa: CASTPGGAKGNYGYTF
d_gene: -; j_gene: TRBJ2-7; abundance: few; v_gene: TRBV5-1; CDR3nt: TGCGCCAGCAGCTTGGAGCTAGCTAGCGAGCAGTACTTC; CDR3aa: CASSLELASEQYF
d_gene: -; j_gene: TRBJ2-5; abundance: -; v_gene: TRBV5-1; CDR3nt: TGCGCCAGCAGAAGTCCAGGGACCCTAGAGACCCAGTACTTC; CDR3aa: CASRSPGTLETQYF